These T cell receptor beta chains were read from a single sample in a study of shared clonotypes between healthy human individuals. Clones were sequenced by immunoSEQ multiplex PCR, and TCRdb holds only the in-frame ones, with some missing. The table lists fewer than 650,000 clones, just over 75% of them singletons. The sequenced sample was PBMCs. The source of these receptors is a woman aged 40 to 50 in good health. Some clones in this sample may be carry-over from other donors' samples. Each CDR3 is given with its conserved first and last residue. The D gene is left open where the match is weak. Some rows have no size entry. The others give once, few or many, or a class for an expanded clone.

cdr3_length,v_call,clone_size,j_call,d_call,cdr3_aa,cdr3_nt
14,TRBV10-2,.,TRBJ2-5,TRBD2,CASRLAGESETQYF,TGCGCCAGCCGACTAGCGGGAGAAAGCGAGACCCAGTACTTC
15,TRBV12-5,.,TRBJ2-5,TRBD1,CASGKGDSNQETQYF,TGTGCTAGTGGGAAGGGGGACAGTAATCAAGAGACCCAGTACTTC
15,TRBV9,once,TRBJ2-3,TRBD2,CASSLAGENLDTQYF,TGTGCCAGCAGCCTAGCGGGAGAGAATTTGGATACGCAGTATTTT
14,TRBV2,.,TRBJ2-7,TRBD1,CASMTGTGLYEQYF,TGTGCCAGCATGACGGGGACAGGGCTTTACGAGCAGTACTTC
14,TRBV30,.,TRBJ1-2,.,CACRRSPINYGYTF,TGTGCCTGCAGAAGGTCCCCAATTAACTATGGCTACACCTTC
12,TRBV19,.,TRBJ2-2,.,CASSTYTGELFF,TGTGCCAGTAGTACCTACACCGGGGAGCTGTTTTTT
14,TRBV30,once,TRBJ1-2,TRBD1,CAWSVGTGSVGYTF,TGTGCCTGGAGTGTAGGGACAGGGTCAGTCGGCTACACCTTC
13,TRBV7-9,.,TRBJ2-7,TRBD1,CASSPRDRDEQYF,TGTGCCAGCAGCCCCCGGGACAGGGACGAGCAGTACTTC
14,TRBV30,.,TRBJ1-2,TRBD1,CAWRDTGVNYGYTF,TGTGCCTGGAGGGATACAGGGGTGAACTATGGCTACACCTTC
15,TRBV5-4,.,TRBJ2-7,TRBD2,CASSRAAGEPYEQYF,TGTGCCAGCAGCCGGGCAGCGGGAGAGCCCTACGAGCAGTACTTC
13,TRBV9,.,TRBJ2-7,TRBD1,CASSVRTGGEQYF,TGTGCCAGCAGTGTTAGGACAGGCGGCGAGCAGTACTTC
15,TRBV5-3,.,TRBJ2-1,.,CASSWTGTRANEQFF,TGTGCCAGCAGCTGGACCGGGACTCGCGCCAATGAGCAGTTCTTC
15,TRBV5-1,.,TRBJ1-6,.,CASSLGPDYNSPLHF,TGCGCCAGCAGCTTGGGTCCGGACTATAATTCACCCCTCCACTTT
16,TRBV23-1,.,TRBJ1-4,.,CASSQSATTGNEKLFF,TGCGCCAGCAGTCAATCGGCGACTACGGGCAATGAAAAACTGTTTTTT
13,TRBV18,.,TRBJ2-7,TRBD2,CASSETSGYEQYF,TGTGCCAGCTCAGAGACTAGCGGATACGAGCAGTACTTC
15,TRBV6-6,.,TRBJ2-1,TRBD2,CASSHEGLAGDEQFF,TGTGCCAGCAGCCACGAGGGACTAGCGGGAGACGAGCAGTTCTTC
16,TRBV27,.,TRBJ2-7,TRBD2,CASSSPTSGSRYEQYF,TGTGCCAGCAGTTCCCCTACTAGCGGGAGTCGCTACGAGCAGTACTTC
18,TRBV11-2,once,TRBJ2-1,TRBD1,CASSLVPGGEGSYNEQFF,TGTGCCAGCAGCTTAGTCCCAGGGGGCGAAGGCTCCTACAATGAGCAGTTCTTC
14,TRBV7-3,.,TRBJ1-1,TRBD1,CASSATGGNTEAFF,TGTGCCAGCAGCGCTACAGGGGGGAACACTGAAGCTTTCTTT
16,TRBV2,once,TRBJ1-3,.,CASTDDGGNSGNTIYF,TGTGCCAGCACCGACGACGGCGGTAACTCTGGAAACACCATATATTTT
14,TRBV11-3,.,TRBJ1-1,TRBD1,CASSLRTGGVEAFF,TGTGCCAGCAGCTTACGGACAGGGGGCGTTGAGGCTTTCTTT
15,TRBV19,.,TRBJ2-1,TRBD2,CASSPNGRGYNEQFF,TGTGCCAGTAGTCCAAACGGGAGGGGGTACAATGAGCAGTTCTTC
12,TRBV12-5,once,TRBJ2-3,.,CASGLERDTQYF,TGTGCTAGTGGTTTGGAACGAGATACGCAGTATTTT
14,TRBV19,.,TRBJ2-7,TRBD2,CASSIDGGTYEQYF,TGTGCCAGTAGTATAGACGGGGGGACCTACGAGCAGTACTTC
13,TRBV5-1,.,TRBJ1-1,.,CASSPPTLTEAFF,TGCGCCAGCAGTCCGCCTACCCTCACTGAAGCTTTCTTT
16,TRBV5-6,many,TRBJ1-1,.,CASSSPGDLKDTEAFF,TGTGCCAGCAGCTCCCCGGGCGACCTAAAAGACACTGAAGCTTTCTTT
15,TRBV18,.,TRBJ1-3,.,CASSPGGSAGNTIYF,TGTGCCAGCTCACCAGGGGGCTCGGCTGGAAACACCATATATTTT
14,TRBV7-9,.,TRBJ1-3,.,CATTPGVGGNTIYF,TGTGCCACCACGCCGGGGGTTGGTGGAAACACCATATATTTT
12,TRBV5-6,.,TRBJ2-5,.,CASSRNQETQYF,TGTGCCAGCAGCCGCAACCAAGAGACCCAGTACTTC
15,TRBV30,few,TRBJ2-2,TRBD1,CAWSEGQGYTGELFF,TGTGCCTGGAGTGAAGGACAGGGTTACACCGGGGAGCTGTTTTTT
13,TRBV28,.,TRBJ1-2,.,CASTTDLNYGYTF,TGTGCCAGCACGACGGATCTGAACTATGGCTACACCTTC
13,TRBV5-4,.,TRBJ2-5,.,CASSLEGAETQYF,TGTGCCAGCAGCTTGGAAGGGGCGGAGACCCAGTACTTC
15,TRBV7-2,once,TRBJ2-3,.,CASSLRWGPTDTQYF,TGTGCCAGCAGCCTAAGATGGGGGCCCACAGATACGCAGTATTTT
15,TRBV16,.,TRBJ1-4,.,CASSQEGGRSEKLFF,TGTGCCAGCAGCCAAGAGGGGGGGCGTTCGGAAAAACTGTTTTTT
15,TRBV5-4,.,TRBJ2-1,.,CASSLAGYTYNEQFF,TGTGCCAGCAGCTTAGCAGGCTATACCTACAATGAGCAGTTCTTC
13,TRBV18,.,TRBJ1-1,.,CASSQEGNTEAFF,TGTGCCAGCTCCCAGGAAGGGAACACTGAAGCTTTCTTT
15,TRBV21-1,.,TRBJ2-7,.,CASKGTSGSFYEQYF,TGTGCCAGCAAAGGGACTAGCGGGAGTTTCTACGAGCAGTACTTC
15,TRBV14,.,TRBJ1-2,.,CASSQVGPHLRGYTF,TGTGCCAGCAGCCAAGTAGGGCCGCATCTGAGGGGCTACACCTTC
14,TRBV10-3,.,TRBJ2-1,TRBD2,CATTRSSGIDEQFF,TGTGCCACCACTCGATCTAGCGGGATTGATGAGCAGTTCTTC
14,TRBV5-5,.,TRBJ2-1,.,CASTHSTGVDEQFF,TGTGCCAGCACCCACTCCACGGGCGTCGATGAGCAGTTCTTC
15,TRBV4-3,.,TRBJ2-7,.,CASSQDPQGPYEQYF,TGCGCCAGCAGCCAAGATCCACAGGGACCCTACGAGCAGTACTTC
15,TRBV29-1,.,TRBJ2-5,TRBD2,CSVEGTSGGQETQYF,TGCAGCGTTGAGGGGACTAGCGGAGGTCAAGAGACCCAGTACTTC
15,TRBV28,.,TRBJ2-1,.,CASSLPAPSSDEQFF,TGTGCCAGCAGTCTCCCAGCACCCTCGTCGGATGAGCAGTTCTTC
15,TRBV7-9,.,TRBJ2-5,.,CASSLAQGLTETQYF,TGTGCCAGCAGCTTAGCCCAGGGGCTCACAGAGACCCAGTACTTC
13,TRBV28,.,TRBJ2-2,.,CASRSGYTGELFF,TGTGCCAGCAGAAGCGGATACACCGGGGAGCTGTTTTTT
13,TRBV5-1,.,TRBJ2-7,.,CASSLPGLYEQYF,TGCGCCAGCAGCCTCCCCGGACTCTACGAGCAGTACTTC
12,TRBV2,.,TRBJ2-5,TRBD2,CASKAGGETQYF,TGTGCCAGCAAGGCCGGGGGGGAGACCCAGTACTTC
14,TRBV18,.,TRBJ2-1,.,CASSLSTGLNEQFF,TGTGCCAGCTCATTAAGCACAGGGTTGAATGAGCAGTTCTTC
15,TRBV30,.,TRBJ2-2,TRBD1,CAWAYRDRVTGELFF,TGTGCCTGGGCGTACCGGGACAGGGTCACCGGGGAGCTGTTTTTT
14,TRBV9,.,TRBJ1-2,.,CASSVAGPRDGYTF,TGTGCCAGCAGCGTAGCAGGCCCACGAGATGGCTACACCTTC
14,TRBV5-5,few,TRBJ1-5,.,CASSLDVQGQPQHF,TGTGCCAGCAGCTTGGATGTACAGGGTCAGCCCCAGCATTTT
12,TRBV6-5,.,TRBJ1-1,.,CASSFAGTDPLF,TGTGCCAGCAGTTTTGCCGGGACGGATCCCTTATTT
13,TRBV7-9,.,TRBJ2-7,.,CASSPGRNYEQYF,TGTGCCAGCAGCCCAGGACGGAACTACGAGCAGTACTTC
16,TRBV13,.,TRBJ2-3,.,CASSPNPTGALDTQYF,TGTGCCAGCAGCCCAAACCCGACGGGGGCCCTGGATACGCAGTATTTT
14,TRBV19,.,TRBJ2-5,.,CASSIGTAQETQYF,TGTGCCAGTAGTATTGGTACGGCCCAAGAGACCCAGTACTTC
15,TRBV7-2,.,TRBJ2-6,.,CASSPQVDGANVLTF,TGTGCCAGCAGCCCACAGGTTGATGGGGCCAACGTCCTGACTTTC
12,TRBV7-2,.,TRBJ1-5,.,CASSRDNQPQHF,TGTGCCAGCAGCCGGGACAATCAGCCCCAGCATTTT
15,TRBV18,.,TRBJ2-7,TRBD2,CASSPGTSGTYEQYF,TGTGCCAGCTCCCCCGGGACTAGCGGGACCTACGAGCAGTACTTC